This record looks at one TCR beta chain sequence and its context. The repertoire was sequenced with immunoSEQ multiplex PCR; TCRdb's copy has only in-frame clones and lacks some. The sample includes 16,000 or so clones, around 93% of them seen just once. V trimming: 6 bases; J trimming: 7 bases; junction bases outside the gene matches: 11. CDR1 is SNHLY and CDR2 is FYNNEI in the germline V gene. The CDR3 loop spans 15 amino acids. This specimen belongs to a study of graft-versus-host responses after intestinal transplantation. The TCR was taken from a human patient who received an intestinal transplant, so some T cells may come from the graft donor. The sample here was PBMCs, taken 23 days after intestinal transplant. The rearrangement uses TRBV2 and TRBJ2-1; TRBD2 matches 8 bases. Written as DNA, the CDR3 is TGTGCCAGCAGGGAGGGACTAGGGGGGTTGAATGAGCAGTTCTTC. It yields the protein CASREGLGGLNEQFF.